This T cell receptor beta chain appears in the sequencing data of a study of radiation and T cells in renal cell carcinoma. Clones were read by immunoSEQ multiplex PCR, and TCRdb kept only the in-frame ones, dropping some. The table lists roughly 150,000 clones, roughly 86% of them singletons. The CDR3 has 17 amino acids. V shed 1 base and J 6 bases; nucleotides not matched to a gene: 12. The germline CDR1 and CDR2 sequences are SGHVS and FQNEAQ. Time point: blood 2 weeks post-SBRT. The treatment was: 15 Gy SBRT to primary tumor, nephrectomy 4 weeks later. The sequences come from blood, collected from a patient whose treatment included radiotherapy and nephrectomy. The chain uses TRBV7-8 and TRBJ2-1; 7 bases match TRBD1. This TCR came from a woman in her forties or fifties with renal cell carcinoma. The CDR3 loop is CASSLERTGLWGNEQFF. CDR3 coding DNA: TGTGCCAGCAGCTTAGAAAGGACAGGTCTATGGGGCAATGAGCAGTTCTTC.